The 6 T cell receptor beta chains in this list originate from one sample, sequenced in a study of PD-1 blockade in classical Hodgkin lymphoma (dated by TCRdb to the early 2020s). Per the publication, the time point label means: cycle 1 day 1 (C1D1), immediately before nivolumab initiation. All trial patients had relapsed after autologous stem cell transplantation, with cohorts A, B and C differing in prior brentuximab vedotin exposure. The protocol used for the library was the immunoSEQ multiplex PCR assay. The clones in this table, taken by TCRdb from immuneACCESS, are in-frame only. Not every clone is retained; where verified, under half of the shortfall comes from an unresolved V gene, and the cause of the rest is unknown. The table for this sample lists tens of thousands of clones; under 90% of them were counted only once. The ten largest make up 22% of the sample. The material sequenced was peripheral blood mononuclear cells (PBMCs), taken at baseline. The receptors were sampled from a human donor with classical Hodgkin lymphoma.

This clone was counted between two and nine times. The rearrangement uses TRBV5-5 and TRBJ1-4; 10 nucleotides align to TRBD1. The V segment lost 7 bases and the J segment 7 bases; nucleotides outside the gene matches: 10. Germline values: CDR1 SGHKS, CDR2 YYEKEE (reference sequence). The CDR3 contains 15 residues. In DNA, the CDR3 is TGTGCCAGCGGGGCCCGGGACAGGGGAACTGAAAAACTGTTTTTT. Encoded protein: CASGARDRGTEKLFF. The variable domain in full, with the rest retrieved from reference TRBV5-5 and TRBJ1-4, is DAGVTQSPTHLIKTRGQQVTLRCSPISGHKSVSWYQQVLGQGPQFIFQYYEKEERGRGNFPDRFSARQFPNYSSELNVNALLLGDSALYLCASGARDRGTEKLFFGSGTQLSVL.

The rearrangement links TRBV15 to TRBJ1-3; D call uncertain. The CDR3 runs to 12 residues. The V and J ends lost 5 bases and 4 bases respectively, with 6 bases between them. Germline V gene sequence: CDR1 LNHNV, CDR2 YYDKDF (reference sequence). CDR3 in amino acids: CATSVDGNTIYF. The CDR3 nucleotides are TGTGCCACCAGCGTTGACGGAAACACCATATATTTT.

This clone occurred once. The gene calls are TRBV27 and TRBJ1-1, with a possible D match to TRBD1 (6 bases). CDR3 size: 13 residues. V was cut by 6 bases and J by 6 bases, with 14 bases left in between. Germline-derived CDR1 and CDR2 are MNHEY and SMNVEV (reference sequence). The CDR3 is CASRLDRFAEAFF. The CDR3 DNA sequence: TGTGCCAGCAGGCTAGACAGGTTCGCTGAAGCTTTCTTT.

J is TRBJ2-2 and V is TRBV5-1; D unclear. Trimming took off 6 bases at V and 0 bases at J, with 12 bases between the two ends. This CDR3 contains 15 residues. The germline CDR1 and CDR2 sequences are SGHRS and YFSETQ. CDR3 in DNA: TGCGCCAGCACGTTCGCCGCCGCGAACACCGGGGAGCTGTTTTTT. Protein sequence: CASTFAAANTGELFF.

V gene TRBV10-1 combines with J gene TRBJ2-2; D perhaps matches TRBD1 (6 bases). Trimming took 6 bases from V and 5 from J, leaving 16 bases between them. This CDR3 is built from 15 residues. The germline gives CDR1 WNHNN, CDR2 SYGVQD (reference sequence). Here the CDR3 DNA reads TGCGCCAGCAGCCGGGACACCTCATCAACCGGGGAGCTGTTTTTT. It specifies CASSRDTSSTGELFF.

This chain connects TRBV7-9 to TRBJ2-1; 8 bases fit TRBD2. The CDR3 has 14 residues. Germline values: CDR1 SEHNR, CDR2 FQNEAQ (reference sequence). Trimming removed 5 bases from V and 9 bases from J; junction bases left unmatched: 9. CDR3 sequence (DNA): TGTGCCAGCAGCATCCAAGTTGCGGGAGGTGAGCAGTTCTTC. It codes for CASSIQVAGGEQFF.